The TCR beta chain described here comes from a study of blood T cell repertoires in COVID-19. The method was immunoSEQ multiplex PCR; TCRdb's version includes in-frame clones alone and lacks a portion of them. The sample holds about 350,000 clones, about nine tenths seen once. The CDR3 runs 13 residues. Between the trimmed V and J ends, which lost 0 bases and 4 bases, there was a span of 9 bases. Germline V gives CDR1 SQVTM, CDR2 ANQGSEA. Sequenced input: peripheral blood. The TCR originated in a man aged 25 to 45 with COVID-19, enrolled during active disease. The rearrangement uses TRBV29-1 and TRBJ1-2; no clear D gene. CDR3 sequence: CSVEEGRPYGYTF. CDR3 DNA: TGCAGCGTTGAAGAGGGCCGCCCCTATGGCTACACCTTC.